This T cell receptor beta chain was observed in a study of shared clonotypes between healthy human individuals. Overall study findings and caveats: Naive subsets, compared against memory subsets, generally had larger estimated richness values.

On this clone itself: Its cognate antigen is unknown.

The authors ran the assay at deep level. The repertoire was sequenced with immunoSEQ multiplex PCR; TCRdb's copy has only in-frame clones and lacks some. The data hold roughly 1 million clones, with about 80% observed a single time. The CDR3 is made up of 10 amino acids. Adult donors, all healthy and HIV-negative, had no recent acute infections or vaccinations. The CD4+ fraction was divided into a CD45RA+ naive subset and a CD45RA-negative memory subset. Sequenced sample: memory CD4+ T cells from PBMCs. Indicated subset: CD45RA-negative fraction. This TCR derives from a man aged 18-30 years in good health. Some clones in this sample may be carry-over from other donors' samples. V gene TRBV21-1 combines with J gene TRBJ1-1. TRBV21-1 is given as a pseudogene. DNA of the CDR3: TGTGCCAGCAGCAGGGGGGTAGCTTTCTTT. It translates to CASSRGVAFF.